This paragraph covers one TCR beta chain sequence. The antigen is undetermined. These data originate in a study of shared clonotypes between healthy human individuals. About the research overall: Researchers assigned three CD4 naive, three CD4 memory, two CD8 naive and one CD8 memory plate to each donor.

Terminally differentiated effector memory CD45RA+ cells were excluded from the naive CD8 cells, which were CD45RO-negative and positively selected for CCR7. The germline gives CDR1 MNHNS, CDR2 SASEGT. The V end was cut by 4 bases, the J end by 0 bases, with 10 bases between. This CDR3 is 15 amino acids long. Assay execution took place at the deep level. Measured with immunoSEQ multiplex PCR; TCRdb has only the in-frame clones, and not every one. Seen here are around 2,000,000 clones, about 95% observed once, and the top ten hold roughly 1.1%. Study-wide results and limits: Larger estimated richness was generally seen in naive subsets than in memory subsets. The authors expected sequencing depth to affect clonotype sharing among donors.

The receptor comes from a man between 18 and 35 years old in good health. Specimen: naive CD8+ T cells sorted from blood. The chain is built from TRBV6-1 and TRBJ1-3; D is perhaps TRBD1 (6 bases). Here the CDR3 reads CASSVQGFSGNTIYF. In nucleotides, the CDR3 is TGTGCCAGCAGTGTACAGGGATTCTCTGGAAACACCATATATTTT.